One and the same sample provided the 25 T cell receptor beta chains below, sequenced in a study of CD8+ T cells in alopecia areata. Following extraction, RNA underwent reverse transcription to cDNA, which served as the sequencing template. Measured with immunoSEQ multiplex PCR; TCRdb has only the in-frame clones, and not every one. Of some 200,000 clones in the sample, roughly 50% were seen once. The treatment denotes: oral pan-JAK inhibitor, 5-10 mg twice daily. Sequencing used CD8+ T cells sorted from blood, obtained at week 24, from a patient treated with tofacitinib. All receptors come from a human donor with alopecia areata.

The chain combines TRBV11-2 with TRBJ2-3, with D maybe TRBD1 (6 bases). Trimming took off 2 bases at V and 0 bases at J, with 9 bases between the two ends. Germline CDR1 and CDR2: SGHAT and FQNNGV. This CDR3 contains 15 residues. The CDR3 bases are TGTGCCAGCAGCTTAACGGACAGAAGCACAGATACGCAGTATTTT. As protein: CASSLTDRSTDTQYF. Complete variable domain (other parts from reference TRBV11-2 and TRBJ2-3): EAGVAQSPRYKIIEKRQSVAFWCNPISGHATLYWYQQILGQGPKLLIQFQNNGVVDDSQLPKDRFSAERLKGVDSTLKIQPAKLEDSAVYLCASSLTDRSTDTQYFGPGTRLTVL.

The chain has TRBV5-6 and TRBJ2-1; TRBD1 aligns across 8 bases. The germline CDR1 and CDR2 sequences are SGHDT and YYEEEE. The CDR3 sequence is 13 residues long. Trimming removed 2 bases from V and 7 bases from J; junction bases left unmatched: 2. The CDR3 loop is CASSFGTGNEQFF. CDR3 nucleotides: TGTGCCAGCAGCTTTGGGACAGGAAATGAGCAGTTCTTC.

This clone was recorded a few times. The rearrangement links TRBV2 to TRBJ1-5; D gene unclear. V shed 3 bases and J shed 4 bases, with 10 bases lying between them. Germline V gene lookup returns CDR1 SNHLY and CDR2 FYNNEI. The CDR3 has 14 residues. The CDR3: CASSEGIENQPQHF. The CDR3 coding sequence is TGTGCCAGCAGTGAGGGGATAGAGAATCAGCCCCAGCATTTT.

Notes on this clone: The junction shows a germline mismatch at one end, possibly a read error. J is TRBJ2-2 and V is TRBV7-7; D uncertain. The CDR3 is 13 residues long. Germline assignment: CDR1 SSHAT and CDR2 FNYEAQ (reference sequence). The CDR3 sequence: CASSHENTGELFF. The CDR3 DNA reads TGTGCTAGCAGCCACGAGAACACCGGGGAGCTGTTTTTT.

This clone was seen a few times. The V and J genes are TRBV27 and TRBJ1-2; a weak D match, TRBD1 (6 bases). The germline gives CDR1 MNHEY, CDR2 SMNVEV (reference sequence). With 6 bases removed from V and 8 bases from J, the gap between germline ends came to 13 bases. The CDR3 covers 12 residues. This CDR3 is CASSPEGDGYTF. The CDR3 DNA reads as TGTGCCAGCAGCCCTGAGGGGGACGGCTACACCTTC.

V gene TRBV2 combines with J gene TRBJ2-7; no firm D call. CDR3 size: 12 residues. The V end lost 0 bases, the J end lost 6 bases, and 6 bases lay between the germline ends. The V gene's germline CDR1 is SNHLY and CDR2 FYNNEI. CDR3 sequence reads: CASSEALGEQYF. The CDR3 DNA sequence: TGTGCCAGCAGTGAAGCGCTGGGCGAGCAGTACTTC.

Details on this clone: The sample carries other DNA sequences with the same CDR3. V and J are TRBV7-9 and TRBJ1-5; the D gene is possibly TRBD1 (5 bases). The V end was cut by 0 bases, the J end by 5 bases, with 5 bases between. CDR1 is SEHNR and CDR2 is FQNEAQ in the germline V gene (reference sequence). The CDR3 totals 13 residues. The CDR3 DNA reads TGTGCCAGCAGCTTAGCGGGGCATCAGCCCCAGCATTTT. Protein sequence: CASSLAGHQPQHF. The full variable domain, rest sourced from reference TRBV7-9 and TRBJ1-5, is DTGVSQNPRHKITKRGQNVTFRCDPISEHNRLYWYRQTLGQGPEFLTYFQNEAQLEKSRLLSDRFSAERPKGSFSTLEIQRTEQGDSAMYLCASSLAGHQPQHFGDGTRLSIL.

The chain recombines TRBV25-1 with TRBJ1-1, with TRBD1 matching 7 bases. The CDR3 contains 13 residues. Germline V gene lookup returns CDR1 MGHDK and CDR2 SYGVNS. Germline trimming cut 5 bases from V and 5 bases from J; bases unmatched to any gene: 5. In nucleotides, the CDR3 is TGTGCCAGCAGTAAGGACAGGAGAACTGAAGCTTTCTTT. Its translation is CASSKDRRTEAFF.

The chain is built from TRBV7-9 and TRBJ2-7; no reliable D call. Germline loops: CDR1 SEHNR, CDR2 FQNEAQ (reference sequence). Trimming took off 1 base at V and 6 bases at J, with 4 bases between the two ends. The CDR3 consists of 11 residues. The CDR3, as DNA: TGTGCCAGCAGCTTAGTGGGCGAGCAGTACTTC. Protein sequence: CASSLVGEQYF.

CDR3 coding DNA: TGCGCCAGCAGCGGAAGGCGGACAGGGGATCGCTACAATGAGCAGTTCTTC. Its translation is CASSGRRTGDRYNEQFF. The V and J genes are TRBV5-1 and TRBJ2-1, with 9 bases aligning to TRBD1. The CDR3 extends over 17 amino acids. With 4 bases clipped from V and 3 bases from J, the junction kept 11 bases outside the gene matches. The germline CDR1 and CDR2 sequences are SGHRS and YFSETQ.

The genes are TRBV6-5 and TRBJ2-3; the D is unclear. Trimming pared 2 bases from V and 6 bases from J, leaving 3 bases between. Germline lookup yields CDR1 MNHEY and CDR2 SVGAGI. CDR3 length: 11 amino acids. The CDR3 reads CASSYGDTQYF. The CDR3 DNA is TGTGCCAGCAGTTACGGGGATACGCAGTATTTT.

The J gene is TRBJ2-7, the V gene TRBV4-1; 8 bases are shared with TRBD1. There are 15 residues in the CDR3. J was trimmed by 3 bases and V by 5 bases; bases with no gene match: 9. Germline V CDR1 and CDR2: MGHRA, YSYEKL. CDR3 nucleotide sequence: TGCGCCAGCAGCGAGCTAGGGACAGGATTCTACGAGCAGTACTTC. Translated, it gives CASSELGTGFYEQYF.

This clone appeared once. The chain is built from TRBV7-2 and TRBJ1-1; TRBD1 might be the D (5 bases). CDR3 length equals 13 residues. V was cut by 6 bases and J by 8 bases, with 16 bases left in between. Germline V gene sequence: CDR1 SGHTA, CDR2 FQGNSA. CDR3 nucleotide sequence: TGTGCCAGCAGGTCCGCGGGACTCAGAGAAGCTTTCTTT. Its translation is CASRSAGLREAFF.

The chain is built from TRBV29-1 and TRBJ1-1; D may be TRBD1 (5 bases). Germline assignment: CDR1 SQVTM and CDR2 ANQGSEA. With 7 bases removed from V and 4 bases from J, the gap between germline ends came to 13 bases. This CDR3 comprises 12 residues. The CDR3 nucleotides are TGCAGCGCCGCATCAGGGACCACTGAAGCTTTCTTT. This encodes CSAASGTTEAFF. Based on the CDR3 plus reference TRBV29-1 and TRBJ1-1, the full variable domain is SAVISQKPSRDICQRGTSLTIQCQVDSQVTMMFWYRQQPGQSLTLIATANQGSEATYESGFVIDKFPISRPNLTFSTLTVSNMSPEDSSIYLCSAASGTTEAFFGQGTRLTVV.

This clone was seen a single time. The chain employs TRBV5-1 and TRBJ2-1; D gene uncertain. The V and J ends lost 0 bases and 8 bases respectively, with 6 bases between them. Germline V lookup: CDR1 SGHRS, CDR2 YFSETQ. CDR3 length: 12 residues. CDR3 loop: CASSLDRDEQFF. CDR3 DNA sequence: TGCGCCAGCAGCTTGGATAGGGATGAGCAGTTCTTC.

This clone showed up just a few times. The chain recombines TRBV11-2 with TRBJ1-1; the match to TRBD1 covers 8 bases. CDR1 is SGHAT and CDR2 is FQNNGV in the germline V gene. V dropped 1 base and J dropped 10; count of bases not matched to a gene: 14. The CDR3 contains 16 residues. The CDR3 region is CASSLGPRDRFLGAFF. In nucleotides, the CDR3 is TGTGCCAGCAGCTTAGGGCCTCGGGACAGGTTCCTGGGAGCTTTCTTT.

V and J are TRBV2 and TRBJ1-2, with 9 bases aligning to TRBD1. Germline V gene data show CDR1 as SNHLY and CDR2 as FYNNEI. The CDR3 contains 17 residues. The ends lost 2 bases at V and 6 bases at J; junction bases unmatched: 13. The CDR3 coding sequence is TGTGCCAGCAGTGAATGGGACAGGGATATCGTAGGGAATGGCTACACCTTC. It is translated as CASSEWDRDIVGNGYTF.

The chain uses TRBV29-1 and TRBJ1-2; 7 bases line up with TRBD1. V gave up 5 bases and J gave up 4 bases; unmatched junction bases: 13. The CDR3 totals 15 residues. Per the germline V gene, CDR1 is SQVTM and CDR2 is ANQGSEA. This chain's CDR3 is CSVPRQGSDSYGYTF. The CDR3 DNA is TGCAGCGTTCCTCGACAGGGATCTGATTCCTATGGCTACACCTTC.

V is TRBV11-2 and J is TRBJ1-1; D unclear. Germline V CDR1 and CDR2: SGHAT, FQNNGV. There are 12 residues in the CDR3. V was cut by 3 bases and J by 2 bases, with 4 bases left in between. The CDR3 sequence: CASSFQNTEAFF. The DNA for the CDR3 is TGTGCCAGCAGCTTCCAAAACACTGAAGCTTTCTTT.

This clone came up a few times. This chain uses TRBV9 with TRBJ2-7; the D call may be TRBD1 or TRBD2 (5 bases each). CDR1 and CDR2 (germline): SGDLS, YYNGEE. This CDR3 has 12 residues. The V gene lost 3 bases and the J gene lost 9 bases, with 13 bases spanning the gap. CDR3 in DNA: TGTGCCAGCAGCGGCCCCCGGGGCGGGCAGTACTTC. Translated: CASSGPRGGQYF.

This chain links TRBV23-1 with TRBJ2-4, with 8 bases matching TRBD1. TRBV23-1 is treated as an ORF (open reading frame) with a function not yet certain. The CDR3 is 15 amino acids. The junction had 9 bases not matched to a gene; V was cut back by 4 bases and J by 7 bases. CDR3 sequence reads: CASSRRDRSKNIQYF. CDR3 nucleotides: TGCGCCAGCAGTCGGAGGGACAGGTCAAAGAACATTCAGTACTTC.

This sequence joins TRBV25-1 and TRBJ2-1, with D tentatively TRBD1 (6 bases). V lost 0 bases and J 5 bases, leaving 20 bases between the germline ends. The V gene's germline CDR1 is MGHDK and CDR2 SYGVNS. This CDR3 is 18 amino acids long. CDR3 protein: CASSEYPPTGYLNNEQFF. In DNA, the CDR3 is TGTGCCAGCAGTGAATACCCTCCCACAGGGTATCTGAACAATGAGCAGTTCTTC.

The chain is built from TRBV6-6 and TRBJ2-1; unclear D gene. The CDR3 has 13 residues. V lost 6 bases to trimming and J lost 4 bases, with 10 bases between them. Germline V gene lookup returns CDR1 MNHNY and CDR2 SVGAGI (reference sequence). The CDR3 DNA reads TGTGCCAGCAGGGTCTTTGAGTACAATGAGCAGTTCTTC. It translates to CASRVFEYNEQFF.

The CDR3 region is CASSLASRDRERGYTF. The CDR3 nucleotides are TGTGCCAGCAGCTTGGCGAGCCGGGACAGGGAACGCGGCTACACCTTC. This chain uses TRBV5-4 with TRBJ1-2, with TRBD1 matching 9 bases. Germline CDR1 SGHNT, CDR2 YYREEE (reference sequence). V lost 0 bases and J lost 8; bases outside the gene matches: 11. The CDR3 contains 16 residues.

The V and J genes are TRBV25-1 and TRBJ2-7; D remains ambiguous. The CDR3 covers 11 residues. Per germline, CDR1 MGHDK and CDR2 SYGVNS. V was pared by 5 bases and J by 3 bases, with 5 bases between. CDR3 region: CASSPSYEQYF. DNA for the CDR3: TGTGCCAGCAGTCCTAGCTACGAGCAGTACTTC.